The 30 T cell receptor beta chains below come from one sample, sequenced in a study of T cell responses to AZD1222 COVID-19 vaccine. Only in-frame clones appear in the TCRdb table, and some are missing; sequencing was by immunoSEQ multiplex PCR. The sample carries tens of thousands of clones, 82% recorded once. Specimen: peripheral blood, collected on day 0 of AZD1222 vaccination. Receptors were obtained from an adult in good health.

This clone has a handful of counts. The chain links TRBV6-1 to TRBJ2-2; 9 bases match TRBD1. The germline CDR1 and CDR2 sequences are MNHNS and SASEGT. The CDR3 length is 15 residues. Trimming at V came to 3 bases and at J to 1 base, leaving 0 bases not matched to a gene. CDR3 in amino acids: CASSEGQGNTGELFF. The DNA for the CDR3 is TGTGCCAGCAGTGAGGGACAGGGGAACACCGGGGAGCTGTTTTTT.

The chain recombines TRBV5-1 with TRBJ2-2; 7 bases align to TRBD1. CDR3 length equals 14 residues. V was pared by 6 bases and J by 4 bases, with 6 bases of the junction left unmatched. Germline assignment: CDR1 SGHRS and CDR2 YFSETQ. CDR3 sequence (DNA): TGCGCCAGCACATTATGGGACAGCACCGGGGAGCTGTTTTTT. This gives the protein CASTLWDSTGELFF.

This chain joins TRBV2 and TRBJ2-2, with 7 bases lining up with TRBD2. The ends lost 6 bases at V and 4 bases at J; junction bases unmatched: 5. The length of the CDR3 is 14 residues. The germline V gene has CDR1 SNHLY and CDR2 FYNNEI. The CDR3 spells CASRDSGLTGELFF. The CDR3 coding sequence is TGTGCCAGCAGGGATAGCGGGCTCACCGGGGAGCTGTTTTTT.

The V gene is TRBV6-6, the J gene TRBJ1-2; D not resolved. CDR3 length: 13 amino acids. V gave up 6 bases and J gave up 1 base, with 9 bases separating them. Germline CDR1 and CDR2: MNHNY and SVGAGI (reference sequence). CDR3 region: CASRRSVNYGYTF. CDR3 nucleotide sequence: TGTGCCAGCAGGCGATCGGTTAACTATGGCTACACCTTC.

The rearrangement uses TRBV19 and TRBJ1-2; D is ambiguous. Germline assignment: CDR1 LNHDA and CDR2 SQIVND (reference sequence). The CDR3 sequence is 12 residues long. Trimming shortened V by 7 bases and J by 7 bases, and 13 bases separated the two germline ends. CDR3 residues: CASKATASGYTF. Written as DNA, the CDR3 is TGTGCCAGTAAGGCGACGGCGAGTGGCTACACCTTC.

The CDR3 sequence: CASSRGTGTSGEQFF. CDR3 sequence (DNA): TGCGCCAGCAGCCGGGGCACTGGGACTAGCGGGGAACAGTTCTTC. This chain joins TRBV4-1 and TRBJ2-1, with 13 bases lining up with TRBD2. The junction had 10 bases not matched to a gene; V was cut back by 4 bases and J by 13 bases. This CDR3 has 15 amino acids. The V gene's germline CDR1 is MGHRA and CDR2 YSYEKL.

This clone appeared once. The CDR3 DNA is TGTGCCAGCAGCTTGGGACAGGGTTTCTTGGGGGGCAATCAGCCCCAGCATTTT. This gives the protein CASSLGQGFLGGNQPQHF. This chain connects TRBV5-6 to TRBJ1-5, with 7 positions matching TRBD1. Trimming at V came to 0 bases and at J to 2 bases, leaving 11 bases not matched to a gene. Germline values: CDR1 SGHDT, CDR2 YYEEEE. This CDR3 is 18 amino acids long.

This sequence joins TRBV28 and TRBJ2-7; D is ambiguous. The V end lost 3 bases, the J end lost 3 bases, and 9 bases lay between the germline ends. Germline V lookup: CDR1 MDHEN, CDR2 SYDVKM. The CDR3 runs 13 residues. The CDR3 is CASSFGSYYEQYF. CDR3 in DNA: TGTGCCAGCAGTTTTGGTAGTTACTACGAGCAGTACTTC.

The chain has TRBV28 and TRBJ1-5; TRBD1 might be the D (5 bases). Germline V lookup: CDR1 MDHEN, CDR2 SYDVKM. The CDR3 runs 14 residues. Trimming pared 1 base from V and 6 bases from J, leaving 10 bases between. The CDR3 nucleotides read TGTGCCAGCAGTTTATTCCGGGGGAGTCAGCCCCAGCATTTT. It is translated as CASSLFRGSQPQHF.

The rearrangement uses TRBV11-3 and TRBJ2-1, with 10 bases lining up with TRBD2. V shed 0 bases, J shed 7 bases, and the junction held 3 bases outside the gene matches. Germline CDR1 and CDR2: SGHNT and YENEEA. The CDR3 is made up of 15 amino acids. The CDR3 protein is CASSLEAGGQNEQFF. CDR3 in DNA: TGTGCCAGCAGCTTAGAAGCGGGGGGGCAAAATGAGCAGTTCTTC.

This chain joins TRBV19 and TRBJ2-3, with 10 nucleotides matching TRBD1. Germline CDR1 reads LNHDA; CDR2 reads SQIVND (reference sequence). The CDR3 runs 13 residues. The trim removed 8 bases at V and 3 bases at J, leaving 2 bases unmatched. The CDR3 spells CASRQGATDTQYF. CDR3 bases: TGTGCCAGTCGACAGGGGGCTACAGATACGCAGTATTTT.

CDR3 sequence reads: CASSSPGYEQFF. Here the CDR3 DNA reads TGTGCCAGCAGCTCGCCGGGGTATGAGCAGTTCTTC. The V call is TRBV7-9, the J call TRBJ2-1; D might be TRBD2 (5 bases). The CDR3 covers 12 residues. V lost 4 bases and J 8 bases, leaving 9 bases between the germline ends. Germline values: CDR1 SEHNR, CDR2 FQNEAQ (reference sequence).

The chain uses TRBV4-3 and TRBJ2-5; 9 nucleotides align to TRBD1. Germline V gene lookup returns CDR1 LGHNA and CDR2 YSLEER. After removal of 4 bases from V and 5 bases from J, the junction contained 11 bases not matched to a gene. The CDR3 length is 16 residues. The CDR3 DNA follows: TGCGCCAGCAGCCGAGGCAGAGACAGGGGGTTCGAGACCCAGTACTTC. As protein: CASSRGRDRGFETQYF.

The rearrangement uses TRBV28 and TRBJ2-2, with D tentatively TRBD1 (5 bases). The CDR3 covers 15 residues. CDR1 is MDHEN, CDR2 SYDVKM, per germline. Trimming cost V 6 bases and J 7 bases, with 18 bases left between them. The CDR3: CASSRLGVQGGELFF. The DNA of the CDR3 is TGTGCCAGCAGCCGCCTTGGGGTTCAGGGCGGGGAGCTGTTTTTT.

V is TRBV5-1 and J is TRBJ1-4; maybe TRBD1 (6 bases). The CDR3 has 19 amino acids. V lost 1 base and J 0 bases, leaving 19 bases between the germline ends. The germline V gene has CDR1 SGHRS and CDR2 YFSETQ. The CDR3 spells CASSLSPTGIKATNEKLFF. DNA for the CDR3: TGCGCCAGCAGCTTGTCTCCGACAGGAATAAAGGCAACTAATGAAAAACTGTTTTTT.

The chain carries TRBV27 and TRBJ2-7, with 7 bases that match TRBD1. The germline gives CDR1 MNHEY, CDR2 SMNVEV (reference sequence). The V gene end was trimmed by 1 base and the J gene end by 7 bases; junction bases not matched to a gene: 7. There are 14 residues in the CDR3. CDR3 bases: TGTGCCAGCAGTTTATTAAAGGGGGCGGAAGAGCAGTACTTC. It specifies CASSLLKGAEEQYF.

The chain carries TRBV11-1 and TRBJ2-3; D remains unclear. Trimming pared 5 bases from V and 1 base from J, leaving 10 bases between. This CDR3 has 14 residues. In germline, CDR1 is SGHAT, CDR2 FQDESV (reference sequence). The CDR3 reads CASSPDGGTDTQYF. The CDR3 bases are TGTGCCAGCAGCCCCGACGGCGGCACAGATACGCAGTATTTT.

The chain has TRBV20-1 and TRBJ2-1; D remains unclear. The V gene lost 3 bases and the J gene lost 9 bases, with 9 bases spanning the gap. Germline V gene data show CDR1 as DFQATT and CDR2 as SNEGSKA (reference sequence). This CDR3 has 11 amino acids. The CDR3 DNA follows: TGCAGTGCTAGCTTTGGCGGTGAGCAGTTCTTC. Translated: CSASFGGEQFF.

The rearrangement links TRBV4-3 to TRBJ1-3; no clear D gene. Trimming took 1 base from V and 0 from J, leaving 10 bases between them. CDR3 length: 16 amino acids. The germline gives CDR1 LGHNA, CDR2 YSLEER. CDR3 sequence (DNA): TGCGCCAGCAGCCAAGGGGATCGGAGCTCTGGAAACACCATATATTTT. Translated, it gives CASSQGDRSSGNTIYF.

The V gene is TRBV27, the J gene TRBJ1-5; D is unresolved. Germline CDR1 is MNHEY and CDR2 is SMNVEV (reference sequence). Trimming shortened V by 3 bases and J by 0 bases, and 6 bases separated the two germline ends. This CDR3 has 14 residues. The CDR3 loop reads CASSFENSNQPQHF. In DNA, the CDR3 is TGTGCCAGCAGTTTCGAGAATAGCAATCAGCCCCAGCATTTT.

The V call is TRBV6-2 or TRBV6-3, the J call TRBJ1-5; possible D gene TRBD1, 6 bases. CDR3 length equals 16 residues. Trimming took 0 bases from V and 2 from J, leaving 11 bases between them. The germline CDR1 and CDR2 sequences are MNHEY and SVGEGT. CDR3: CASSYSSGARNQPQHF. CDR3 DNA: TGTGCCAGCAGTTACTCGTCAGGGGCGCGCAATCAGCCCCAGCATTTT.

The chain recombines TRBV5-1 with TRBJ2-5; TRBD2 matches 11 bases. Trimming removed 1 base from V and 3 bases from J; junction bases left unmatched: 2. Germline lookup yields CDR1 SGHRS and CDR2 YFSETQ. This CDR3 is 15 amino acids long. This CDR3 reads CASSLMGLAEETQYF. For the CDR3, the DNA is TGCGCCAGCAGCTTGATGGGACTAGCGGAAGAGACCCAGTACTTC.

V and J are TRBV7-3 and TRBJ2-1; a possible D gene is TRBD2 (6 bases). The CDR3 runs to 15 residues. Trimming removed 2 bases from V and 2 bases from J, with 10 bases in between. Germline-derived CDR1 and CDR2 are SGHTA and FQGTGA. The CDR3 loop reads CASSLDGGPYNEQFF. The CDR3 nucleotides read TGTGCCAGCAGCTTAGACGGGGGTCCCTACAATGAGCAGTTCTTC.

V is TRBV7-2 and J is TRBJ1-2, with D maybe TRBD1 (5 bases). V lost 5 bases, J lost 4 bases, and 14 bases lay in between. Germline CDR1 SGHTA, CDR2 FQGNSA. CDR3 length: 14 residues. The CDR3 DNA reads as TGTGCCAGCAGCGATTCGGGGGGAGGCTATGGCTACACCTTC. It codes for CASSDSGGGYGYTF.

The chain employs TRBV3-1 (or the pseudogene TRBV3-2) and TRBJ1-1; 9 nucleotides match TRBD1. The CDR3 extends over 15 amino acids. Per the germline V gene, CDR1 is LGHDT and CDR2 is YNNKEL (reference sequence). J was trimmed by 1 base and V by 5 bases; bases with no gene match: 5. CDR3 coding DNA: TGTGCCAGCAGCGACAGGGGGGTCGCGAACACTGAAGCTTTCTTT. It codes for CASSDRGVANTEAFF.

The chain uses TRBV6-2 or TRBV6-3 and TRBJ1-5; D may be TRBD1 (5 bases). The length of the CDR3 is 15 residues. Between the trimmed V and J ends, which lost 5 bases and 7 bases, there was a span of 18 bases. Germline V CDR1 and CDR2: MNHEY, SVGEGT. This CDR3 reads CASSPLPGWGQPQHF. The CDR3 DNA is TGTGCCAGCAGTCCCCTCCCAGGTTGGGGCCAGCCCCAGCATTTT.

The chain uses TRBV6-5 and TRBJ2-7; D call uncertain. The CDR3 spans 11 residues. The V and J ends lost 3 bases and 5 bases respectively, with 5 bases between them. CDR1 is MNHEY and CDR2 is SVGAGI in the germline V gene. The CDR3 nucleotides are TGTGCCAGCAGTTATCGTCACGAGCAGTACTTC. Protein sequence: CASSYRHEQYF.

CDR3 DNA: TGTGCCAGCAGTTCCCTCCCGGGACTAGCGGGGGGATACACCGGGGAGCTGTTTTTT. Protein product: CASSSLPGLAGGYTGELFF. The chain uses TRBV6-2 or TRBV6-3 and TRBJ2-2; TRBD2 matches 15 bases. The CDR3 loop spans 19 amino acids. The V gene end was trimmed by 4 bases and the J gene end by 3 bases; junction bases not matched to a gene: 9. Germline V gene lookup returns CDR1 MNHEY and CDR2 SVGEGT.

The CDR3 loop is CASSITSTGGNGYTF. CDR3 bases: TGTGCCAGTAGCATAACCTCGACAGGAGGGAATGGCTACACCTTC. The gene calls are TRBV19 and TRBJ1-2; weak D call: TRBD1 (6 bases). The germline V gene encodes CDR1 LNHDA and CDR2 SQIVND (reference sequence). The CDR3 loop spans 15 amino acids. V lost 6 bases and J lost 6, with 20 bases in between. Combining the CDR3 with reference TRBV19 and TRBJ1-2 gives the whole variable domain DGGITQSPKYLFRKEGQNVTLSCEQNLNHDAMYWYRQDPGQGLRLIYYSQIVNDFQKGDIAEGYSVSREKKESFPLTVTSAQKNPTAFYLCASSITSTGGNGYTFGSGTRLTVV.

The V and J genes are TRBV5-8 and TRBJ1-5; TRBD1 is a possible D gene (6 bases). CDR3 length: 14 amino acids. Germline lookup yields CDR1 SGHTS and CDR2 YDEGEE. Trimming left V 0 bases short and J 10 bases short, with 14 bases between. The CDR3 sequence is CASSLDDRSSPQHF. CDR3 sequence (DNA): TGTGCCAGCAGCTTGGATGACAGGTCGAGCCCCCAGCATTTT.